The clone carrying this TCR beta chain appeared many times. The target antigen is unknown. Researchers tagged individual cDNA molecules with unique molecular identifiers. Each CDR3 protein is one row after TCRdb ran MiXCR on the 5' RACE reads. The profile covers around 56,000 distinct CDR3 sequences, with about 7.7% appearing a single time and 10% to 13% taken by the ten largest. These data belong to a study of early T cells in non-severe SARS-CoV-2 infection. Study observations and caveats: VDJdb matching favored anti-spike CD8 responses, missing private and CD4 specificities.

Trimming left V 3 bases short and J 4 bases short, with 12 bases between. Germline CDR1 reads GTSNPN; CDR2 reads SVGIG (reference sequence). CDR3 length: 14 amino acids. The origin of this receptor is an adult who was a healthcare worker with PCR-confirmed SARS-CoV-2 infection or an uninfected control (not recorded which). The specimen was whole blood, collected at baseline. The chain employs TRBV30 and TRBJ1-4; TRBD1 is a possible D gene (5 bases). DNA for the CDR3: TGTGCCTGGAGGCGACAGATTATTAATGAAAAACTGTTTTTT. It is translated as CAWRRQIINEKLFF.